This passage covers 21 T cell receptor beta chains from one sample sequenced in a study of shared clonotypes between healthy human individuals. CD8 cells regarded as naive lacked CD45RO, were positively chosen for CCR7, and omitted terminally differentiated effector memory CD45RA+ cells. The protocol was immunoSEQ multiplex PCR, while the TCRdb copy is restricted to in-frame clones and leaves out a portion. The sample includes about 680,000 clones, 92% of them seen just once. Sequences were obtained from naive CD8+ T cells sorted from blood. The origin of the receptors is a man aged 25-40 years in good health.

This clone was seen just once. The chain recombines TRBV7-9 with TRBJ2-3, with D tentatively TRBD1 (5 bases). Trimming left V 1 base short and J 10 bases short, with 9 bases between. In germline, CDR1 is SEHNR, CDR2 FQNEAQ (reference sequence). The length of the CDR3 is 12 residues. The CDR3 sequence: CASSLGRGAQYF. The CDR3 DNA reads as TGTGCCAGCAGCTTAGGAAGGGGCGCGCAGTATTTT.

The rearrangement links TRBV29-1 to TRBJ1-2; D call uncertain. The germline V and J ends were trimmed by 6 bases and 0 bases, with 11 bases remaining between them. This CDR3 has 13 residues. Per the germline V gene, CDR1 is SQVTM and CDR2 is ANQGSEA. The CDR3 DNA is TGCAGCGTCGTCTGGTCCGCTAACTATGGCTACACCTTC. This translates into CSVVWSANYGYTF.

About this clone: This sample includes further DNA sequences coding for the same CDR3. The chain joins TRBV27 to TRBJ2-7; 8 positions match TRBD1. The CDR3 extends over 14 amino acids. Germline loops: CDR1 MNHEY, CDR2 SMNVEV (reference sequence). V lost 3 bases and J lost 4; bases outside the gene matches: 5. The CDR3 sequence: CASSFGTGEYEQYF. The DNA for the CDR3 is TGTGCCAGCAGTTTTGGGACAGGCGAGTACGAGCAGTACTTC.

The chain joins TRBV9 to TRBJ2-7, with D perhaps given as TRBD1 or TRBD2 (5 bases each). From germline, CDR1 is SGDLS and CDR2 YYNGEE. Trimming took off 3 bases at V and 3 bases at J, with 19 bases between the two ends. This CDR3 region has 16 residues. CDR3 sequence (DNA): TGTGCCAGCAGCGGCCGTGGGGGTGAACTGAACTACGAGCAGTACTTC. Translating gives CASSGRGGELNYEQYF. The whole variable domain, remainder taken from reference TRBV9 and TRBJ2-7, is DSGVTQTPKHLITATGQRVTLRCSPRSGDLSVYWYQQSLDQGLQFLIQYYNGEERAKGNILERFSAQQFPDLHSELNLSSLELGDSALYFCASSGRGGELNYEQYFGPGTRLTVT.

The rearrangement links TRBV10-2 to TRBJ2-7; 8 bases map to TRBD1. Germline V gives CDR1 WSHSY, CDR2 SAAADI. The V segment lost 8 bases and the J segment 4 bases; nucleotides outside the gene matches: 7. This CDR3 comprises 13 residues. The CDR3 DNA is TGCGCCAGCCGCCCACGACAGGGGTACGAGCAGTACTTC. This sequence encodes CASRPRQGYEQYF.

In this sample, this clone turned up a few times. The CDR3 bases are TGTGCCAGCAGTGAACTGGGGAACACTGAAGCTTTCTTT. It specifies CASSELGNTEAFF. The chain combines TRBV2 with TRBJ1-1, with D unclear. This CDR3 is 13 amino acids long. CDR1 SNHLY and CDR2 FYNNEI come from the germline V gene. Trimming shortened V by 2 bases and J by 1 base, and 5 bases separated the two germline ends.

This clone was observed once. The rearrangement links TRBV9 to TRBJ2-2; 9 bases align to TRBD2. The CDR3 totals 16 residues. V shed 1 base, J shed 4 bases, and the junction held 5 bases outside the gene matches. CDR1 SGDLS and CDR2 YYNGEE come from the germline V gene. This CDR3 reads CASSVLREGGTGELFF. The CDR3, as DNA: TGTGCCAGCAGCGTATTGCGGGAGGGTGGCACCGGGGAGCTGTTTTTT.

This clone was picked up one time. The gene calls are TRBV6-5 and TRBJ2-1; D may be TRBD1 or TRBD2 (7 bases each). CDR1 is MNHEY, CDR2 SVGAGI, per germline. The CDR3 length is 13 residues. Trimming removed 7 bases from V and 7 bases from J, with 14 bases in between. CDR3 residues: CASTQGGINEQFF. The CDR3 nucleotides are TGTGCCAGCACCCAGGGGGGGATTAATGAGCAGTTCTTC.

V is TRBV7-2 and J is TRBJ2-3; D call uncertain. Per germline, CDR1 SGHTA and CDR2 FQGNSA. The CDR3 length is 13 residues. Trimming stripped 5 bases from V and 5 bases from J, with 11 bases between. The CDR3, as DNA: TGTGCCAGCAGCCACGGAACGATAGATACGCAGTATTTT. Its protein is CASSHGTIDTQYF.

The CDR3 spells CASTGTGGDRYGYTF. The CDR3 nucleotides are TGTGCCAGCACCGGGACAGGGGGCGACCGGTATGGCTACACCTTC. The genes are TRBV27 and TRBJ1-2; 12 bases align to TRBD1. Trimming took 7 bases from V and 5 from J; bases not matched to a gene: 8. Germline V CDR1 and CDR2: MNHEY, SMNVEV (reference sequence). The CDR3 spans 15 residues.

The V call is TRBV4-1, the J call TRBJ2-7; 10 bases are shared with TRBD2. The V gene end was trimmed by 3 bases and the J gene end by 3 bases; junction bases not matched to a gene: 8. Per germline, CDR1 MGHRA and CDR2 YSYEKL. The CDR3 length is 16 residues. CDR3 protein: CASSQTSGSLYYEQYF. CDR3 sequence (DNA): TGCGCCAGCAGCCAGACTAGCGGGTCCCTTTACTACGAGCAGTACTTC.

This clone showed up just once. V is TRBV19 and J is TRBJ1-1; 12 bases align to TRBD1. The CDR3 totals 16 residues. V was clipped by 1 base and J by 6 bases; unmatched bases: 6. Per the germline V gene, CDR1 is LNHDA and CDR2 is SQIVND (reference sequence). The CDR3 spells CASSIVGTGGSAEAFF. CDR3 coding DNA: TGTGCCAGTAGTATAGTCGGGACAGGGGGCTCGGCTGAAGCTTTCTTT.

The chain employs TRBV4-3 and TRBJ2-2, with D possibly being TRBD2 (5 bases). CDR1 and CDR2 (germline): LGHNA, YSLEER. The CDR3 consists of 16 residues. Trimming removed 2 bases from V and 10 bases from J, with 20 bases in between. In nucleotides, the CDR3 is TGCGCCAGCAGCCAAAGATTTGCAGGATTGAGGGAGGAGCTGTTTTTT. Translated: CASSQRFAGLREELFF.

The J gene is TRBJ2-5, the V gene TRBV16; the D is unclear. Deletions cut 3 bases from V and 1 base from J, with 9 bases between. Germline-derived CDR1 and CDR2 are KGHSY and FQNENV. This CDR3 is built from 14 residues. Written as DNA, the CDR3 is TGTGCCAGCAGCCAGGTACAGCTCCAAGAGACCCAGTACTTC. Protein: CASSQVQLQETQYF.

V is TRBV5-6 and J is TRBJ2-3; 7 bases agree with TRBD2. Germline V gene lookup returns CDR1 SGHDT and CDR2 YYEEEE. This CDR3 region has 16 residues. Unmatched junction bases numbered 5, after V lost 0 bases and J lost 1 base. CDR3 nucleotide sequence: TGTGCCAGCAGCTTGGCGTTAGCGGGCCGCACAGATACGCAGTATTTT. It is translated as CASSLALAGRTDTQYF.

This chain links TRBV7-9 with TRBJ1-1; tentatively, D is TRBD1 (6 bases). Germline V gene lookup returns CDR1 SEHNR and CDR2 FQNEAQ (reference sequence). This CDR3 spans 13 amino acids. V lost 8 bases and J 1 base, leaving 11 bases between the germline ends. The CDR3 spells CASVRTENTEAFF. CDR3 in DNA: TGTGCCAGCGTTAGGACAGAGAACACTGAAGCTTTCTTT.

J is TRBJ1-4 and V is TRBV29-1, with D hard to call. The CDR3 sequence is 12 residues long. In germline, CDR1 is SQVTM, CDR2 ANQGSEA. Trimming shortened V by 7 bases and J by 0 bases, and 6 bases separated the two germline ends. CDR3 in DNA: TGCAGCGCTGGAACAACTAATGAAAAACTGTTTTTT. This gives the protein CSAGTTNEKLFF. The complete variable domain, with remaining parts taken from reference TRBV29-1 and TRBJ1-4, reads SAVISQKPSRDICQRGTSLTIQCQVDSQVTMMFWYRQQPGQSLTLIATANQGSEATYESGFVIDKFPISRPNLTFSTLTVSNMSPEDSSIYLCSAGTTNEKLFFGSGTQLSVL.

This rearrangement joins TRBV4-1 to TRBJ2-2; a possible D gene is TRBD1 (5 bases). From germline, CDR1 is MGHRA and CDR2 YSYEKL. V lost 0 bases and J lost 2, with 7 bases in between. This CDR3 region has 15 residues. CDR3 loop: CASSQDRANTGELFF. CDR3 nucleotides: TGCGCCAGCAGCCAAGACAGGGCAAACACCGGGGAGCTGTTTTTT.

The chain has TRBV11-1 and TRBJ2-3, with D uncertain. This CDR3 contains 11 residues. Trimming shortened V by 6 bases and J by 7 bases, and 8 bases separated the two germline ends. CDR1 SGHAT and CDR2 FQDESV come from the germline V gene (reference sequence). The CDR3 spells CASRSAYTQYF. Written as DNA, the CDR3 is TGTGCCAGCAGGAGCGCGTATACGCAGTATTTT. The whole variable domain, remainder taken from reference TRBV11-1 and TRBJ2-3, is EAEVAQSPRYKITEKSQAVAFWCDPISGHATLYWYRQILGQGPELLVQFQDESVVDDSQLPKDRFSAERLKGVDSTLKIQPAELGDSAMYLCASRSAYTQYFGPGTRLTVL.

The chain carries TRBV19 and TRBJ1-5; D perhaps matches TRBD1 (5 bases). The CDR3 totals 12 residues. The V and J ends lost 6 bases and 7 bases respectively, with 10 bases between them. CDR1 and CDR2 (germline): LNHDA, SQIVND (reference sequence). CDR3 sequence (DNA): TGTGCCAGTAGCGACTGGGGGCAGCCCCAGCATTTT. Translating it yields CASSDWGQPQHF. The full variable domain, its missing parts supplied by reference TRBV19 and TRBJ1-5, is DGGITQSPKYLFRKEGQNVTLSCEQNLNHDAMYWYRQDPGQGLRLIYYSQIVNDFQKGDIAEGYSVSREKKESFPLTVTSAQKNPTAFYLCASSDWGQPQHFGDGTRLSIL.

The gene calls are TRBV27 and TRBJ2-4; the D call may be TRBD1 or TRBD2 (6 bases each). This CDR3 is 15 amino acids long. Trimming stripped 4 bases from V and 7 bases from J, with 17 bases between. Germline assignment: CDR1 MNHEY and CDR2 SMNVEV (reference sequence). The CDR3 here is CASSWGSGGGNIQYF. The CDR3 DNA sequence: TGTGCCAGCAGTTGGGGTAGCGGAGGGGGGAACATTCAGTACTTC.